This record covers a single T cell receptor beta chain. This entry is derived from a study of OX40 agonist ivuxolimab in advanced cancers. Overall study: Two cutaneous melanoma patients and one hepatocellular carcinoma patient, three in all, had partial responses.

The germline gives CDR1 SNHLY, CDR2 FYNNEI. CDR3 length: 10 amino acids. Trimming pared 8 bases from V and 6 bases from J, leaving 8 bases between. Clones were sequenced by immunoSEQ multiplex PCR, and TCRdb holds only the in-frame ones, with some missing. In the table there are 55,000 to 75,000 clones, roughly nine tenths of which are singletons. The chain uses TRBV2 and TRBJ2-7; a weak D match, TRBD1 (6 bases). The clonotype comes from an adult with an advanced solid tumor such as melanoma, head and neck, liver or kidney cancer. The starting material was CD4+ or CD8+ T cells sorted from blood, obtained in a trial of the OX40 agonist ivuxolimab. The CDR3 bases are TGTGCCAGCGCAGGGGCCGAGCAGTACTTC. It translates to CASAGAEQYF.